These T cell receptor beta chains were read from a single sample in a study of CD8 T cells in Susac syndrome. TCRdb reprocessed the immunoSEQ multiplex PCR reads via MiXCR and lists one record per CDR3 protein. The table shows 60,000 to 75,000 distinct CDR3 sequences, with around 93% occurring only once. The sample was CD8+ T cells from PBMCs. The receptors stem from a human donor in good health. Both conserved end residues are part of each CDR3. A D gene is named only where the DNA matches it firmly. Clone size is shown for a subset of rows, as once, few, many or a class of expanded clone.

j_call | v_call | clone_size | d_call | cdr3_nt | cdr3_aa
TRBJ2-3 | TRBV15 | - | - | TGTGCCACCAGCAGAGATCAGAAAGGGAGGAGCGCAGATACGCAGTATTTT | CATSRDQKGRSADTQYF
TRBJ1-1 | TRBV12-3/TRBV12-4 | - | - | TGTGCCAGCAGTTTAGACAGTCTTCCCACTGAAGCTTTCTTT | CASSLDSLPTEAFF
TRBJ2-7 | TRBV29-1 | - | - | TGCAGCGTTGAGGCCCCCTTGAGGAACGAGCAGTACTTC | CSVEAPLRNEQYF
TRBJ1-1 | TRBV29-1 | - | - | TGCAGCGTTGAAGAGAATCCGAACACTGAAGCTTTCTTT | CSVEENPNTEAFF
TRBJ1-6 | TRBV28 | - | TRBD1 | TGTGCCAGCAGTTCGGACAGGGAGGAGTATTCACCCCTCCACTTT | CASSSDREEYSPLHF
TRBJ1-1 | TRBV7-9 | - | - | TGTGCCAGCAGCCCCCCCTTATTCTTGAACACTGAAGCTTTCTTT | CASSPPLFLNTEAFF
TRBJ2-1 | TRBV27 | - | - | TGTGCCTCCCGGAAGGTGGGACCTTCGGGGAATGAGCAGTTCTTC | CASRKVGPSGNEQFF
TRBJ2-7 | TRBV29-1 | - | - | TGCAGCGTTGGGGAAGGTCTCTACGAGCAGTACTTC | CSVGEGLYEQYF
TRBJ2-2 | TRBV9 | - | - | TGTGCCAGCAGCCTACACAGGGAGACCACCGGGGAGCTGTTTTTT | CASSLHRETTGELFF
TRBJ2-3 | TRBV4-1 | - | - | TGCGCCAGCAGCACTCGGACCACAGATACGCAGTATTTT | CASSTRTTDTQYF
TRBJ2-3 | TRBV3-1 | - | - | TGTGCCAGCAGCATAACAGGCCTCGCCACAGATACGCAGTATTTT | CASSITGLATDTQYF
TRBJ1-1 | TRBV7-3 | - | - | TGTGCCAGCAGCCAGCTGGACGGGATGAACACTGAAGCTTTCTTT | CASSQLDGMNTEAFF
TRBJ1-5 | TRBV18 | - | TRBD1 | TGTGCCAGCTCACCACCCGGGACAGGGATCGCGCCCCAGCATTTT | CASSPPGTGIAPQHF
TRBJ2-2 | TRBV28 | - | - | TGTGCCAGCACCCAGATAACGGGTGGAGGCGGGGAGCTGTTTTTT | CASTQITGGGGELFF
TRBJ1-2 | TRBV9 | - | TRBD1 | TGTGCCAGCAGCGAAGAAACGGGACAGGGCTACTATGGCTACACCTTC | CASSEETGQGYYGYTF
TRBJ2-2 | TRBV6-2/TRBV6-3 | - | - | TGTGCCAGCAGTAAGACCGGGACAAGCCACGGGGAGCTGTTTTTT | CASSKTGTSHGELFF
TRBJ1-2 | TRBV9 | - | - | TGTGCCAGCAGCGGAGGCCAACCCTATGGCTACACCTTC | CASSGGQPYGYTF
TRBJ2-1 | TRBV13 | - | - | TGTGCCAGCAGCTTAGGGTACGGCAATGAGCAGTTCTTC | CASSLGYGNEQFF
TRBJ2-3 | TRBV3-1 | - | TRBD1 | TGTGCCAGCAGCGACAGGGGAGATACGCAGTATTTT | CASSDRGDTQYF
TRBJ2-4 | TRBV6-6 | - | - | TGTGCCAGCGTACGACCGGGCCTCGAGGGGGACATTCAGTACTTC | CASVRPGLEGDIQYF
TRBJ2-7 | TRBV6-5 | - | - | TGTGCCAGCAGTTACTCAGGCGGGGAAGGCCACGAGCAGTACTTC | CASSYSGGEGHEQYF
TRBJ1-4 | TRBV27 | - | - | TGTGCCAGCAGCCAGCGGTGGACAGATAATGAAAAACTGTTTTTT | CASSQRWTDNEKLFF
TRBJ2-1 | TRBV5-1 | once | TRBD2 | TGCGCCAGCGTAGCGGGGGCCAACTACAATGAGCAGTTCTTC | CASVAGANYNEQFF
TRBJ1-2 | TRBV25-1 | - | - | TGTGCCAGCAGTGAATATCCGGCAGGCCTTAACTATGGCTACACCTTC | CASSEYPAGLNYGYTF
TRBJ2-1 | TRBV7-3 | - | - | TGTGCCAGCAGCCCCGACGGGCAGGGCTACAATGAGCAGTTCTTC | CASSPDGQGYNEQFF
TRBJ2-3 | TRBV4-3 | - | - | TGCGCCAGCAGCCAAGGGGGTAGCACAGATACGCAGTATTTT | CASSQGGSTDTQYF
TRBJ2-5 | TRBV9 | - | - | TGTGCCAGCAGCGTAGAACGCGGGGGCCCAGACGGGACCCAGTACTTC | CASSVERGGPDGTQYF
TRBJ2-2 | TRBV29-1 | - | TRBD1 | TGCAGCGTAAGGACCTGGACAGGGGGCACCGGGGAGCTGTTTTTT | CSVRTWTGGTGELFF
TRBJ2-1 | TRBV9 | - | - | TGTGCCAGCAGCGCCGGGGGCCTTGACAATGAGCAGTTCTTC | CASSAGGLDNEQFF
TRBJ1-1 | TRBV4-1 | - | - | TGCGCCAGCAGCCAAGAGGGCACGGGAGGAACTGAAGCTTTCTTT | CASSQEGTGGTEAFF
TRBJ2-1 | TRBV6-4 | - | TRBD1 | TGTGCCAGCAGTGAGGGGGACAGGGACTACAATGAGCAGTTCTTC | CASSEGDRDYNEQFF
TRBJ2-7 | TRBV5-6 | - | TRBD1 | TGTGCCAGCATTGACAGGGGGACACCCTACGAGCAGTACTTC | CASIDRGTPYEQYF
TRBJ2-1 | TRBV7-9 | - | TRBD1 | TGTGCCAGCAGCTCGCGGACAGGGGGCCTTTCCTACAATGAGCAGTTCTTC | CASSSRTGGLSYNEQFF
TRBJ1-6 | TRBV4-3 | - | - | TGCGCCAGCAGCCCCTCATCGCAGACAAATTCACCCCTCCACTTT | CASSPSSQTNSPLHF
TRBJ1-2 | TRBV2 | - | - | TGTGCCAGCAGTGACAGGCCAGGGTCTATGGGCTACACCTTC | CASSDRPGSMGYTF
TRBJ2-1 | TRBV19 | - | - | TGTGCCAGTAGTCCCGAGGAGGACAATGAGCAGTTCTTC | CASSPEEDNEQFF
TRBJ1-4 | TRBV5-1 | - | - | TGCGCCAGCACATTCCGGCCAGGTTCCAATGAAAAACTGTTTTTT | CASTFRPGSNEKLFF
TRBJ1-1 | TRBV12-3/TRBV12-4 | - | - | TGTGCCAGCAGTTTTTCGGGGGGAGGCACTGAAGCTTTCTTT | CASSFSGGGTEAFF
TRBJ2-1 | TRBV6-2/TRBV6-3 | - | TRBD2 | TGTGCCAGCAGTGTAGCGGGGGGGTACAATGAGCAGTTCTTC | CASSVAGGYNEQFF
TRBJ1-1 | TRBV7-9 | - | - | TGTGCCAGCAGCTCCTACAGGTCCTTGGCGAACACTGAAGCTTTCTTT | CASSSYRSLANTEAFF
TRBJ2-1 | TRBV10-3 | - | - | TGTGCCATCAGTGAGTCGAAGGGACTAGGGGGCCGAGAGCAGTTCTTC | CAISESKGLGGREQFF
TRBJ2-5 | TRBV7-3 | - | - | TGTGCCAGCAGCTTACTGGGAAGAGAGACCCAGTACTTC | CASSLLGRETQYF
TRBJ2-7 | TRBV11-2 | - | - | TGTGCCAGCAGCTACCATAGGGACTACGAGCAGTACTTC | CASSYHRDYEQYF
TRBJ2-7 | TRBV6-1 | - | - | TGTGCCACCAACCGCCTTGGAAGCTACGAGCAGTACTTC | CATNRLGSYEQYF
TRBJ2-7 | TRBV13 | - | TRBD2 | TGTGCCAGCAGCAAACCCCATAGCGGGGACTACTACGAGCAGTACTTC | CASSKPHSGDYYEQYF
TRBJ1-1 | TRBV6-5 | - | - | TGTGCCAGCAGTTACTCTCGCACTGAAGCTTTCTTT | CASSYSRTEAFF
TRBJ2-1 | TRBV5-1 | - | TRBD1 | TGCGCCAGCAGCTTGTCGGACAGGGGGTCTAACAATGAGCAGTTCTTC | CASSLSDRGSNNEQFF
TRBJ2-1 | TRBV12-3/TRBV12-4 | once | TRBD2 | TGTGCCAGCAGTTCCTCCCGCGGGGGGATCTACAATGAGCAGTTCTTC | CASSSSRGGIYNEQFF
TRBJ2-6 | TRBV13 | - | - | TGTGCCAGCAGCTTTGGGTCTTCAGGGGCCAACGTCCTGACTTTC | CASSFGSSGANVLTF
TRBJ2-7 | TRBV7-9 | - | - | TGTGCCAGCAGCCCTGAGGGCTACGAGCAGTACTTC | CASSPEGYEQYF
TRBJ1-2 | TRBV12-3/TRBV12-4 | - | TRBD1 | TGTGCCAGCACCTCTTCTCAAGGACAGGGTGGTGGCTACACCTTC | CASTSSQGQGGGYTF
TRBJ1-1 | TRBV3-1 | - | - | TGTGCCAGCAGCCAAGCGGTAGGGAACACTGAAGCTTTCTTT | CASSQAVGNTEAFF
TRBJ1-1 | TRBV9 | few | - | TGTGCCAGCAGTCCGGGACGGATGAACACTGAAGCTTTCTTT | CASSPGRMNTEAFF
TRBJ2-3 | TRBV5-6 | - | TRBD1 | TGTGCCAGCAGCTCGACAGGGGCCACAGATACGCAGTATTTT | CASSSTGATDTQYF
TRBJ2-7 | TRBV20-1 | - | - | TGCAGTGCTAGAGATTTGGGACTGCTCTCCTACGAGCAGTACTTC | CSARDLGLLSYEQYF
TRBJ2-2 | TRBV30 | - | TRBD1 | TGTGCCTGGAGTGCCGGGACAGCGAACACCGGGGAGCTGTTTTTT | CAWSAGTANTGELFF
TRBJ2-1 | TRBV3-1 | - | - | TGTGCCAGCAGCCATGACTTAGGTCGGTTCGGTGAGCAGTTCTTC | CASSHDLGRFGEQFF